Below are 9 T cell receptor beta chains sequenced from a single sample in a study of blood T cell repertoires in COVID-19. Measured with immunoSEQ multiplex PCR; TCRdb has only the in-frame clones, and not every one. The sample includes about 230,000 clones, roughly 80% seen only once; the top ten take under 3%. Sample: peripheral blood. The source is a woman between 70 and 85 years old with active or convalescent COVID-19.

The CDR3 protein is CAWTRLAGYTDTQYF. The CDR3 nucleotides read TGTGCCTGGACGCGCCTAGCGGGGTACACAGATACGCAGTATTTT. The J gene is TRBJ2-3, the V gene TRBV30; TRBD2 agrees at 9 bases. Germline CDR1 reads GTSNPN; CDR2 reads SVGIG (reference sequence). V lost 4 bases and J lost 2; bases outside the gene matches: 7. This CDR3 has 15 amino acids.

The gene calls are TRBV19 and TRBJ1-2; maybe TRBD1 (6 bases). This CDR3 comprises 13 residues. Trimming cost V 3 bases and J 3 bases, with 8 bases left between them. Germline V gene sequence: CDR1 LNHDA, CDR2 SQIVND (reference sequence). Here the CDR3 reads CASSIRQDYGYTF. Written as DNA, the CDR3 is TGTGCCAGTAGTATCCGACAGGACTATGGCTACACCTTC.

This rearrangement joins TRBV6-5 to TRBJ2-5; TRBD1 matches 7 bases. Trimming removed 6 bases from V and 4 bases from J; junction bases left unmatched: 5. The germline CDR1 and CDR2 sequences are MNHEY and SVGAGI. This CDR3 contains 13 residues. CDR3 amino acids: CASSQYRGETQYF. Here the CDR3 DNA reads TGTGCCAGCAGCCAATACAGGGGAGAGACCCAGTACTTC.

This sequence joins TRBV18 and TRBJ2-7, with 9 positions matching TRBD1. The CDR3 runs to 15 residues. The V segment lost 2 bases and the J segment 0 bases; nucleotides outside the gene matches: 2. Germline CDR1 is KGHSH and CDR2 is LQKENI. This CDR3 is CASSPGTGNSYEQYF. The CDR3, as DNA: TGTGCCAGCTCACCAGGGACAGGGAACTCCTACGAGCAGTACTTC. Complete variable domain (other parts from reference TRBV18 and TRBJ2-7): NAGVMQNPRHLVRRRGQEARLRCSPMKGHSHVYWYRQLPEEGLKFMVYLQKENIIDESGMPKERFSAEFPKEGPSILRIQQVVRGDSAAYFCASSPGTGNSYEQYFGPGTRLTVT.

The chain combines TRBV4-2 with TRBJ1-6, with a tentative D call TRBD1 (5 bases). The CDR3 is 14 amino acids. The ends were cut back, 1 base at V and 5 bases at J, with 6 bases in the middle. CDR1 and CDR2 (germline): LGHNA, YNFKEQ. Here the CDR3 DNA reads TGTGCCAGCAGCCAAGGGACAAATAATTCACCCCTCCACTTT. This translates into CASSQGTNNSPLHF.

The chain couples TRBV18 to TRBJ1-2, with a possible D match to TRBD1 (6 bases). V lost 0 bases and J 8 bases, leaving 25 bases between the germline ends. This CDR3 comprises 18 residues. Germline lookup yields CDR1 KGHSH and CDR2 LQKENI. The CDR3 coding sequence is TGTGCCAGCTCACCACCACTCCCGGGACAAAGGAGCCGCTTCGGCTACACCTTC. This encodes CASSPPLPGQRSRFGYTF.

The V gene is TRBV2, the J gene TRBJ1-1; TRBD1 matches 9 bases. J was trimmed by 3 bases and V by 7 bases; bases with no gene match: 3. The CDR3 extends over 13 amino acids. Germline V gene sequence: CDR1 SNHLY, CDR2 FYNNEI. CDR3 DNA sequence: TGTGCCAGCACGGGACAGGGATACACTGAAGCTTTCTTT. Translation: CASTGQGYTEAFF.

This clone has only one observation. This chain connects TRBV27 to TRBJ2-1, with TRBD2 matching over 12 bases. This CDR3 spans 15 amino acids. The ends lost 2 bases at V and 9 bases at J; junction bases unmatched: 5. CDR1 and CDR2 from the germline V gene are MNHEY and SMNVEV (reference sequence). The CDR3 bases are TGTGCCAGCAGTTTACAACTAGCGGGAGGATCTGAGCAGTTCTTC. Its translation is CASSLQLAGGSEQFF.

This clone was found a few times. The genes are TRBV30 and TRBJ2-5, with 9 positions matching TRBD1. V shed 4 bases, J shed 4 bases, and the junction held 10 bases outside the gene matches. Germline V gene sequence: CDR1 GTSNPN, CDR2 SVGIG (reference sequence). The CDR3 covers 15 residues. CDR3 residues: CAWIRPPGQGETQYF. In nucleotides, the CDR3 is TGTGCCTGGATTCGACCCCCGGGACAGGGAGAGACCCAGTACTTC.